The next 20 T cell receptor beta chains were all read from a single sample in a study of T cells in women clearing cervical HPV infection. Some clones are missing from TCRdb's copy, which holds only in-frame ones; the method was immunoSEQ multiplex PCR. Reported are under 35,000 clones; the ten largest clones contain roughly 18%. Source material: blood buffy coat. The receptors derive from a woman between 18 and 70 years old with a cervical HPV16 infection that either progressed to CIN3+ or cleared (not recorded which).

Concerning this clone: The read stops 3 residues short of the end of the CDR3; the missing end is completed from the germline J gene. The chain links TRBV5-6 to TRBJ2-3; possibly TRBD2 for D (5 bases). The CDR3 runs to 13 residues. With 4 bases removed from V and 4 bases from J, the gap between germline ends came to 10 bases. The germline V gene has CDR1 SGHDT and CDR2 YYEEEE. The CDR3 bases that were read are TGTGCCAGCAGCACCTCTAGCTCAGATACG. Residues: CASSTSSSDT. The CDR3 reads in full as CASSTSSSDTQYF.

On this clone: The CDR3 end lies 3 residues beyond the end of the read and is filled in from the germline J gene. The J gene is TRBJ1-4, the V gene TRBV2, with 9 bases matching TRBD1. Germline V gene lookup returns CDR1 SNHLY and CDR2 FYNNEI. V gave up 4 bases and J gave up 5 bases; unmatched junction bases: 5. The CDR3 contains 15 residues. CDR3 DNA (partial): TGTGCCAGCAGTGGGGGACAGGGCTGGAATGAAAAA. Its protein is CASSGGQGWNEK. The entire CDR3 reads CASSGGQGWNEKLFF. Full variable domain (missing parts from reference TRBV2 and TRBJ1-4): EPEVTQTPSHQVTQMGQEVILRCVPISNHLYFYWYRQILGQKVEFLVSFYNNEISEKSEIFDDQFSVERPDGSNFTLKIRSTKLEDSAMYFCASSGGQGWNEKLFFGSGTQLSVL.

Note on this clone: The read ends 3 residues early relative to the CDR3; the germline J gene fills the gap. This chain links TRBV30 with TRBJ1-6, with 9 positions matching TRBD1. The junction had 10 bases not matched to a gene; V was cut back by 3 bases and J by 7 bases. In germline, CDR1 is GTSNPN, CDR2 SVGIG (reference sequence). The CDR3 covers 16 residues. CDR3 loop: CAWRPTGGNRNSPLHF. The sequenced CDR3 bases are TGTGCCTGGAGGCCGACAGGGGGGAATCGAAATTCACCC.

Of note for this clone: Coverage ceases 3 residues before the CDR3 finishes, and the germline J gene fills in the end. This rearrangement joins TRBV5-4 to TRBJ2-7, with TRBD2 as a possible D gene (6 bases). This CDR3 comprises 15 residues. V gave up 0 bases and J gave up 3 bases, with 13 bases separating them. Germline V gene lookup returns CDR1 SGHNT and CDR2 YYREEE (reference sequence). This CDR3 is CASSLAVSGHYEQYF. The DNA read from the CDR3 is TGTGCCAGCAGCTTGGCCGTCAGCGGGCACTACGAG.

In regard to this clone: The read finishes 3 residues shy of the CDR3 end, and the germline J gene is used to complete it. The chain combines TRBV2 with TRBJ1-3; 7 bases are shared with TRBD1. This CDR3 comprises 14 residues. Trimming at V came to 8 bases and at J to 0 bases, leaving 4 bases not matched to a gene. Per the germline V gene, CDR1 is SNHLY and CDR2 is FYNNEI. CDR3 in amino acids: CASHRGNSGNTIYF. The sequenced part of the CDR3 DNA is TGTGCCAGCCACAGGGGTAACTCTGGAAACACC.

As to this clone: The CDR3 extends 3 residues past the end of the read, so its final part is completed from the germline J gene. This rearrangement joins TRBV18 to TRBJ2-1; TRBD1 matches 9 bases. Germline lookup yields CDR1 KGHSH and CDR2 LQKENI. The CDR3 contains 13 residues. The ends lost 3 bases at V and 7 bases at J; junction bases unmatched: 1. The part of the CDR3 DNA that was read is TGTGCCAGCTCACCCGGGACAGGGAATGAG. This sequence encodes CASSPGTGNE. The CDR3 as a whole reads CASSPGTGNEQFF.

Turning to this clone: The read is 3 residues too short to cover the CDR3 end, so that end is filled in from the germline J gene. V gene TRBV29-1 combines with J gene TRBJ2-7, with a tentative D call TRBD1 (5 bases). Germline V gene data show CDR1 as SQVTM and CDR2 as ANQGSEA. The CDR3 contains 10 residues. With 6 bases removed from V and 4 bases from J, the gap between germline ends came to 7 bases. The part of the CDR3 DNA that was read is TGCAGCGTAACAGGTTACGAG. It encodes CSVTGYE. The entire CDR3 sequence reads CSVTGYEQYF.

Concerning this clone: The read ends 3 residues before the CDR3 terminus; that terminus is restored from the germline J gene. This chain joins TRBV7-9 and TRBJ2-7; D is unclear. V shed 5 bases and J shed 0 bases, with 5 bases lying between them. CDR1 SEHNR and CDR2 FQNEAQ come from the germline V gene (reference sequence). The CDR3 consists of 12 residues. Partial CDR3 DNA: TGTGCCAGCAGCCCCAGCTCCTACGAG. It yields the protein CASSPSSYE. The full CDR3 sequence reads CASSPSSYEQYF.

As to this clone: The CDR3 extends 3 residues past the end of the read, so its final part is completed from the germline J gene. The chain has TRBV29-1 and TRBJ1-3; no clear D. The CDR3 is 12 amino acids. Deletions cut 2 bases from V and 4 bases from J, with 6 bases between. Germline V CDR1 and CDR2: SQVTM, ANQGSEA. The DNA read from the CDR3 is TGCAGCGTTGAAATACTGGGAAACACC. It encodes CSVEILGNT. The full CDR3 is CSVEILGNTIYF. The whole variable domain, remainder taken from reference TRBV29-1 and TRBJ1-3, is SAVISQKPSRDICQRGTSLTIQCQVDSQVTMMFWYRQQPGQSLTLIATANQGSEATYESGFVIDKFPISRPNLTFSTLTVSNMSPEDSSIYLCSVEILGNTIYFGEGSWLTVV.

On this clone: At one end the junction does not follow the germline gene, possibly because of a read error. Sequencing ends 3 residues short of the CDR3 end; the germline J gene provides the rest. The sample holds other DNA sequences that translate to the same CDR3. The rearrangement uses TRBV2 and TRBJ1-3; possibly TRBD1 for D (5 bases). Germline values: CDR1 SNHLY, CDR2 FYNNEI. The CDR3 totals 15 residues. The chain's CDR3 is CASNWTPFSGNTIYF. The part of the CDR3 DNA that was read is TGTGCCAGCAACTGGACACCGTTCTCTGGAAACACG. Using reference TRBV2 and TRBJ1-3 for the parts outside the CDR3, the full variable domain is EPEVTQTPSHQVTQMGQEVILRCVPISNHLYFYWYRQILGQKVEFLVSFYNNEISEKSEIFDDQFSVERPDGSNFTLKIRSTKLEDSAMYFCASNWTPFSGNTIYFGEGSWLTVV.

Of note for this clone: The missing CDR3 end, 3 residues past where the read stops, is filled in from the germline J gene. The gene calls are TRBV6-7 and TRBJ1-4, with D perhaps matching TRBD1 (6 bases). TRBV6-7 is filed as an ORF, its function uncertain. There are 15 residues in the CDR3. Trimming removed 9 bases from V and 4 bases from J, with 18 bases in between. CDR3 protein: CASPPGGRYNEKLFF. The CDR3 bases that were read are TGTGCCAGTCCGCCGGGGGGCCGCTATAATGAAAAA.

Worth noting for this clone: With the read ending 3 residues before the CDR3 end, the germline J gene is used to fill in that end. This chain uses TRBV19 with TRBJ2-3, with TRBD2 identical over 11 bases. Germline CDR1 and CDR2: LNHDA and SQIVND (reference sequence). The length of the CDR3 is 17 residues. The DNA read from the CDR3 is TGTGCCAGTACAAGAACTAGCGGGAGCGAGGGTCAAGAGACG. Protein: CASTRTSGSEGQET. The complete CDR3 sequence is CASTRTSGSEGQETQYF.

CDR3 amino acids: CSAPGAGGETQYF. The part of the CDR3 DNA that was read is TGCAGTGCCCCGGGAGCGGGGGGAGAGACC. The chain employs TRBV20-1 and TRBJ2-5; 9 bases are shared with TRBD2. The read falls 3 residues short of the CDR3 end, and the missing part is taken from the germline J gene. The V gene end was trimmed by 6 bases and the J gene end by 4 bases; junction bases not matched to a gene: 6. Germline-derived CDR1 and CDR2 are DFQATT and SNEGSKA (reference sequence). This CDR3 is built from 13 residues.

Partial CDR3 DNA: TGTGCCAGCAGCTCGGGACAGGCGGCTACAGATACG. As protein: CASSSGQAATDT. In full, the CDR3 reads CASSSGQAATDTQYF. The chain recombines TRBV7-3 with TRBJ2-3; 8 positions agree with TRBD1. From the germline J gene comes the end of the CDR3, since the read stops 3 residues before it. The junction had 6 bases not matched to a gene; V was cut back by 4 bases and J by 3 bases. Germline lookup yields CDR1 SGHTA and CDR2 FQGTGA. CDR3 length: 15 amino acids.

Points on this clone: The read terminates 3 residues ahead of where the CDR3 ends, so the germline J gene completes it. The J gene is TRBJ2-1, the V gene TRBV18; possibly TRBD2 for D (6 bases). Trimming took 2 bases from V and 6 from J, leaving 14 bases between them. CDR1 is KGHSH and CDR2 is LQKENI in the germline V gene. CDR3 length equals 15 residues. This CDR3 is CASSPLRDFPNEQFF. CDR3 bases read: TGTGCCAGCTCACCATTGAGGGACTTCCCCAATGAG. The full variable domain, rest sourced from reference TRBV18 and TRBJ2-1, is NAGVMQNPRHLVRRRGQEARLRCSPMKGHSHVYWYRQLPEEGLKFMVYLQKENIIDESGMPKERFSAEFPKEGPSILRIQQVVRGDSAAYFCASSPLRDFPNEQFFGPGTRLTVL.

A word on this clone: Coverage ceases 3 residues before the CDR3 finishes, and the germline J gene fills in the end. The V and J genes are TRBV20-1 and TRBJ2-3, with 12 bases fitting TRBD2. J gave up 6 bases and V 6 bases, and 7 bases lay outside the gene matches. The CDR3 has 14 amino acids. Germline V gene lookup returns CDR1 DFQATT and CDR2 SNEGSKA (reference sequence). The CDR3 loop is CSAAPSGRADTQYF. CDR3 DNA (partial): TGCAGTGCCGCCCCTAGCGGGAGGGCCGATACG.

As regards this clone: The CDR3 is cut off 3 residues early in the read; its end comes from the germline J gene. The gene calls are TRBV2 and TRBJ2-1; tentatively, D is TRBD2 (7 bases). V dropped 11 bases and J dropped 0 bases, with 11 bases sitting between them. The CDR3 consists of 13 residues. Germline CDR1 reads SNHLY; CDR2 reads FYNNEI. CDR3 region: CAGRGSSYNEQFF. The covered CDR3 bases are TGTGCCGGGAGGGGGAGCTCCTACAATGAG.

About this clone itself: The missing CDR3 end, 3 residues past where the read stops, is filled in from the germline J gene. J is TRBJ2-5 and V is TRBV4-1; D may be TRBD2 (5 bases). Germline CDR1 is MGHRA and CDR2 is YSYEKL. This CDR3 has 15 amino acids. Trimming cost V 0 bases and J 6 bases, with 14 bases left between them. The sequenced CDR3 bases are TGCGCCAGCAGCCAAGATACAACTAGAGGAAAGACC. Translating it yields CASSQDTTRGKT. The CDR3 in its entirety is CASSQDTTRGKTQYF.

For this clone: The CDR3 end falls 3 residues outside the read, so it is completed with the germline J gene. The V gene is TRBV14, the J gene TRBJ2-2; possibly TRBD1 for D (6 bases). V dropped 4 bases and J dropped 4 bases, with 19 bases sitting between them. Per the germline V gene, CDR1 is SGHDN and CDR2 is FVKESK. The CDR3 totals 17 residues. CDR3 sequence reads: CASSPISGRGTTGELFF. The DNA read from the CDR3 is TGTGCCAGCAGCCCGATATCTGGCAGGGGCACCACCGGGGAG.

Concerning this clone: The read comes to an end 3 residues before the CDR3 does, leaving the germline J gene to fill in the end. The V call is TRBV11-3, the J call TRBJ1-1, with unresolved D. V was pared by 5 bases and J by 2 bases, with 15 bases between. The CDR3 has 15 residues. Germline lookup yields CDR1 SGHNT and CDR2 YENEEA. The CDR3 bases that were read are TGTGCCAGCAGCGCACCCCCGGCGGGAAACACTGAA. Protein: CASSAPPAGNTE. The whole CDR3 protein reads CASSAPPAGNTEAFF.